A single sample is the source of the 26 T cell receptor beta chains below, sequenced in a study of CD39 and CD103 CD8 tumor-infiltrating T cells. This table comes from immunoSEQ multiplex PCR, and its TCRdb copy is limited to in-frame clones, with some not included. The table has approximately 18,000 clones, about nine tenths seen once; the top ten hold roughly 4.2%. The specimen was CD8+ T cells sorted from blood. Subset noted: total memory CD8 T cells (CD45RA-CCR7+/-) from blood or uninvolved lymph node. Receptors were obtained from a human donor with head and neck squamous cell carcinoma.

This chain connects TRBV27 to TRBJ1-2, with 8 bases lining up with TRBD1. J was trimmed by 8 bases and V by 0 bases; bases with no gene match: 17. This CDR3 is built from 18 residues. The germline V gene has CDR1 MNHEY and CDR2 SMNVEV (reference sequence). The CDR3 DNA follows: TGTGCCAGCAGTTTATCGGGTGGACAGGGAATAGTCTATGACGGCTACACCTTC. This translates into CASSLSGGQGIVYDGYTF.

This sequence joins TRBV27 and TRBJ2-2; D is possibly TRBD1 or TRBD2 (6 bases each). The CDR3 sequence is 14 residues long. Germline CDR1 and CDR2: MNHEY and SMNVEV (reference sequence). V lost 4 bases and J 3 bases, leaving 9 bases between the germline ends. The CDR3 nucleotides read TGTGCCAGCAGTTGGGGGGCCCACACCGGGGAGCTGTTTTTT. It codes for CASSWGAHTGELFF.

V gene TRBV28 combines with J gene TRBJ1-5; D is unresolved. CDR1 is MDHEN, CDR2 SYDVKM, per germline. Trimming took off 5 bases at V and 9 bases at J, with 17 bases between the two ends. The CDR3 runs 14 residues. The CDR3 loop reads CASSLWGGDGPQHF. CDR3 DNA sequence: TGTGCCAGCAGTCTCTGGGGTGGGGATGGGCCCCAGCATTTT.

V and J are TRBV9 and TRBJ2-1, with a tentative D call TRBD2 (6 bases). CDR1 and CDR2 from the germline V gene are SGDLS and YYNGEE. This CDR3 is 15 amino acids long. V was clipped by 2 bases and J by 4 bases, with 13 bases between them. The CDR3 bases are TGTGCCAGCAGCGTTATAGCGGACCTGTACAATGAGCAGTTCTTC. This translates into CASSVIADLYNEQFF.

V usage is TRBV29-1 and J usage is TRBJ2-1, with D perhaps TRBD1 (5 bases). This CDR3 contains 13 residues. V gave up 5 bases and J gave up 3 bases, with 11 bases separating them. The germline V gene has CDR1 SQVTM and CDR2 ANQGSEA. The CDR3 spells CSVSQVDYNEQFF. As DNA, the CDR3 is TGCAGCGTTTCACAGGTGGACTACAATGAGCAGTTCTTC.

The CDR3 protein is CATSRARGTGGPYEQYF. As DNA, the CDR3 is TGTGCCACCAGCAGAGCCCGAGGGACAGGGGGTCCCTACGAGCAGTACTTC. The chain employs TRBV15 and TRBJ2-7; 11 bases map to TRBD1. The germline CDR1 and CDR2 sequences are LNHNV and YYDKDF (reference sequence). The CDR3 sequence is 17 residues long. The J segment lost 2 bases and the V segment lost 1 base, leaving 7 bases of the junction unmatched.

In its sample, this clone was seen a few times. The gene calls are TRBV2 and TRBJ2-1, with TRBD2 identical over 12 bases. V was clipped by 4 bases and J by 8 bases; unmatched bases: 0. The CDR3 contains 13 residues. Germline loops: CDR1 SNHLY, CDR2 FYNNEI. CDR3 in amino acids: CASSGLAGDEQFF. CDR3 nucleotide sequence: TGTGCCAGCAGTGGACTAGCGGGGGATGAGCAGTTCTTC.

This clone was seen once. CDR3 residues: CASSEGGYSNQPQHF. The CDR3 bases are TGTGCCAGCAGTGAAGGGGGTTATAGCAATCAGCCCCAGCATTTT. The rearrangement links TRBV2 to TRBJ1-5; D gene unclear. Between the trimmed V and J ends, which lost 1 base and 0 bases, there was a span of 7 bases. The V gene's germline CDR1 is SNHLY and CDR2 FYNNEI. The CDR3 extends over 15 amino acids.

This rearrangement joins TRBV30 to TRBJ2-3, with 9 bases identical to TRBD2. Germline-derived CDR1 and CDR2 are GTSNPN and SVGIG (reference sequence). There are 15 residues in the CDR3. J gave up 0 bases and V 2 bases, and 3 bases lay outside the gene matches. The CDR3: CAWSLAGTSTDTQYF. The CDR3 DNA follows: TGTGCCTGGAGTCTAGCGGGGACTAGCACAGATACGCAGTATTTT.

This clone was recorded only once. The chain employs TRBV5-4 and TRBJ1-5; D might be TRBD1 (6 bases). The germline V gene has CDR1 SGHNT and CDR2 YYREEE (reference sequence). Trimming pared 1 base from V and 5 bases from J, leaving 10 bases between. This CDR3 spans 14 amino acids. This CDR3 is CASSLWGGDQPQHF. The CDR3 nucleotides read TGTGCCAGCAGCTTGTGGGGGGGCGATCAGCCCCAGCATTTT.

This chain links TRBV5-4 with TRBJ2-2; D unclear. Trimming removed 1 base from V and 2 bases from J, with 0 bases in between. Germline V gives CDR1 SGHNT, CDR2 YYREEE (reference sequence). This CDR3 has 12 amino acids. The CDR3 DNA reads TGTGCCAGCAGCTTGAACACCGGGGAGCTGTTTTTT. Amino acid sequence: CASSLNTGELFF.

The J gene is TRBJ2-6, the V gene TRBV19; D not certain. This CDR3 has 12 amino acids. V lost 7 bases and J lost 2, with 3 bases in between. In germline, CDR1 is LNHDA, CDR2 SQIVND (reference sequence). The CDR3 region is CASNTGANVLTF. As DNA, the CDR3 is TGTGCCAGTAACACTGGGGCCAACGTCCTGACTTTC.

This clone was seen a single time. The V call is TRBV5-1, the J call TRBJ2-7; 7 bases line up with TRBD1. With V trimmed by 5 bases and J by 6 bases, 8 bases remained unmatched. The CDR3 is 13 amino acids. Germline V CDR1 and CDR2: SGHRS, YFSETQ. The chain's CDR3 is CASRRQGLSEQYF. The CDR3 bases are TGCGCCAGCAGGAGACAGGGATTGAGCGAGCAGTACTTC. Full variable domain (outside the CDR3, taken from reference TRBV5-1 and TRBJ2-7): KAGVTQTPRYLIKTRGQQVTLSCSPISGHRSVSWYQQTPGQGLQFLFEYFSETQRNKGNFPGRFSGRQFSNSRSEMNVSTLELGDSALYLCASRRQGLSEQYFGPGTRLTVT.

V and J are TRBV29-1 and TRBJ1-1; D may be TRBD1 (6 bases). Germline CDR1 is SQVTM and CDR2 is ANQGSEA. The ends were cut back, 5 bases at V and 0 bases at J, with 7 bases in the middle. This CDR3 contains 12 residues. CDR3 DNA sequence: TGCAGCGTTCAGGGGATGAACACTGAAGCTTTCTTT. This gives the protein CSVQGMNTEAFF.

The genes are TRBV7-9 and TRBJ2-1, with D tentatively TRBD2 (6 bases). V was clipped by 5 bases and J by 7 bases, with 9 bases between them. The germline gives CDR1 SEHNR, CDR2 FQNEAQ (reference sequence). The CDR3 extends over 12 amino acids. Here the CDR3 reads CASSPAGNEQFF. The CDR3 DNA is TGTGCCAGCAGCCCGGCGGGAAATGAGCAGTTCTTC.

The CDR3 DNA sequence: TGTGCCAGCTCACGGACAGTGGGGGAGAGGACGGCTGGGGCCAACGTCCTGACTTTC. It encodes CASSRTVGERTAGANVLTF. The chain uses TRBV18 and TRBJ2-6; D possibly corresponds to TRBD1 (6 bases). V lost 4 bases, J lost 2 bases, and 21 bases lay in between. The CDR3 is made up of 19 amino acids. Germline lookup yields CDR1 KGHSH and CDR2 LQKENI.

The V gene is TRBV5-5, the J gene TRBJ1-4, with 9 bases that match TRBD1. The CDR3 spans 14 residues. Germline CDR1 is SGHKS and CDR2 is YYEKEE (reference sequence). J was trimmed by 7 bases and V by 6 bases; bases with no gene match: 7. CDR3 sequence reads: CASTEPTGGEKLFF. CDR3 nucleotides: TGTGCCAGCACCGAACCGACAGGGGGTGAAAAACTGTTTTTT.

The V and J genes are TRBV10-1 and TRBJ2-1; D is unclear. Per the germline V gene, CDR1 is WNHNN and CDR2 is SYGVQD (reference sequence). CDR3 length equals 12 residues. V was pared by 0 bases and J by 7 bases, with 4 bases between. This chain's CDR3 is CASSESLNEQFF. DNA of the CDR3: TGCGCCAGCAGTGAGTCGCTGAATGAGCAGTTCTTC.

V gene TRBV5-5 combines with J gene TRBJ1-1; D perhaps matches TRBD1 (6 bases). Germline assignment: CDR1 SGHKS and CDR2 YYEKEE (reference sequence). Between the trimmed V and J ends, which lost 3 bases and 2 bases, there was a span of 14 bases. CDR3 length equals 15 residues. The CDR3 sequence: CASSWGGGENTEAFF. The CDR3 DNA reads as TGTGCCAGCAGCTGGGGCGGGGGCGAAAACACTGAAGCTTTCTTT.

This clone was seen more than once but under ten times. The rearrangement uses TRBV4-1 and TRBJ1-1; no firm D call. The CDR3 totals 19 residues. V was clipped by 0 bases and J by 0 bases, with 20 bases between them. The germline gives CDR1 MGHRA, CDR2 YSYEKL. This CDR3 is CASSQDSTLPGGVNTEAFF. CDR3 sequence (DNA): TGCGCCAGCAGCCAAGATTCCACCCTTCCGGGAGGCGTGAACACTGAAGCTTTCTTT.

The chain couples TRBV19 to TRBJ1-1; the D is unclear. Germline V lookup: CDR1 LNHDA, CDR2 SQIVND (reference sequence). CDR3 size: 15 residues. V was shortened by 1 base and J by 1 base, with 10 bases between the two germline ends. The CDR3 region has the DNA TGTGCCAGTAGTATAGTAGAAGGTTCGAACACTGAAGCTTTCTTT. Encoded protein: CASSIVEGSNTEAFF.

V usage is TRBV6-5 and J usage is TRBJ1-1; the D gene is possibly TRBD1 (6 bases). The CDR3 runs 15 residues. The V end was cut by 7 bases, the J end by 1 base, with 16 bases between. Germline CDR1 reads MNHEY; CDR2 reads SVGAGI. For the CDR3, the DNA is TGTGCCAGCACTCAACCCAAGGGGGAGAACACTGAAGCTTTCTTT. Translated, it gives CASTQPKGENTEAFF.

This chain uses TRBV28 with TRBJ2-6; TRBD1 matches 7 bases. CDR3 length: 18 amino acids. The V and J ends lost 5 bases and 0 bases, in that order; junction bases with no gene match: 10. Per germline, CDR1 MDHEN and CDR2 SYDVKM. CDR3 residues: CASSTETGFFSGANVLTF. DNA for the CDR3: TGTGCCAGCAGTACCGAGACAGGGTTTTTCTCTGGGGCCAACGTCCTGACTTTC. Combining the CDR3 with reference TRBV28 and TRBJ2-6 gives the whole variable domain DVKVTQSSRYLVKRTGEKVFLECVQDMDHENMFWYRQDPGLGLRLIYFSYDVKMKEKGDIPEGYSVSREKKERFSLILESASTNQTSMYLCASSTETGFFSGANVLTFGAGSRLTVL.

The CDR3 loop is CASSLDETGLWSTNYGYTF. CDR3 DNA sequence: TGTGCCAGCAGCTTAGATGAAACAGGGTTGTGGTCCACTAACTATGGCTACACCTTC. The chain has TRBV11-2 and TRBJ1-2, with D possibly TRBD1 on 6 matching bases. V lost 0 bases and J lost 0, with 20 bases in between. Germline V gene data show CDR1 as SGHAT and CDR2 as FQNNGV. CDR3 size: 19 residues.

This chain links TRBV27 with TRBJ2-4, with D perhaps matching TRBD2 (5 bases). The CDR3 covers 14 residues. Germline assignment: CDR1 MNHEY and CDR2 SMNVEV (reference sequence). V was cut by 3 bases and J by 6 bases, with 12 bases left in between. The DNA for the CDR3 is TGTGCCAGCAGTTTCAACGGGATGGGAAACATTCAGTACTTC. Translation gives CASSFNGMGNIQYF.

The V call is TRBV19, the J call TRBJ2-2; 12 nucleotides match TRBD2. This CDR3 has 15 residues. Germline V gives CDR1 LNHDA, CDR2 SQIVND (reference sequence). The V gene end was trimmed by 5 bases and the J gene end by 5 bases; junction bases not matched to a gene: 3. CDR3 nucleotide sequence: TGTGCCAGTAGTCTCACTAGCGGGGGGACCGGGGAGCTGTTTTTT. Protein: CASSLTSGGTGELFF.